This entry lists 3 T cell receptor beta chains sequenced from one sample in a study of blood T cells in healthy people across ages. Primed by a sample-barcoded 5' primer and a J-beta primer mix, a second PCR proceeded for 7 to 11 cycles. TCRdb reprocessed the 5' RACE reads via MiXCR and lists one record per CDR3 protein. The repertoire holds roughly 730,000 distinct CDR3 sequences, with 56% as singletons. The sample comprised blood. Receptors were obtained from a man aged 40-49 years in good health.

This clonotype was detected only a few times. The chain employs TRBV2 and TRBJ2-7; 8 positions match TRBD2. Per germline, CDR1 SNHLY and CDR2 FYNNEI. J was trimmed by 4 bases and V by 4 bases; bases with no gene match: 3. The CDR3 has 13 amino acids. The CDR3 DNA reads as TGTGCCAGCAGTGCGGGGGGGAGGTACGAGCAGTACTTC. Protein sequence: CASSAGGRYEQYF.

This clonotype was seen a handful of times. V is TRBV6-5 and J is TRBJ2-7; D remains ambiguous. Per the germline V gene, CDR1 is MNHEY and CDR2 is SVGAGI. V gave up 4 bases and J gave up 5 bases, with 18 bases separating them. This CDR3 has 15 amino acids. The CDR3 sequence is CASSFRVGVLDEQYF. The CDR3 region has the DNA TGTGCCAGCAGTTTCCGGGTTGGAGTGTTAGACGAGCAGTACTTC.

This clonotype was picked up a small number of times. V and J are TRBV12-3 or TRBV12-4 and TRBJ1-5, with D tentatively TRBD1 (6 bases). Trimming cost V 5 bases and J 1 base, with 27 bases left between them. CDR3 size: 20 residues. CDR3 coding DNA: TGTGCCAGCAGTCAAGGACAGAGAGGAGGTTTTCTTACGAGCAATCAGCCCCAGCATTTT. Translation gives CASSQGQRGGFLTSNQPQHF.